This TCR beta chain was captured in a study of tumor-infiltrating lymphocytes in oesophageal squamous cell carcinoma. Using its own MiXCR run on the PCR reads, TCRdb lists one record per CDR3 protein. Of under 20,000 distinct CDR3 sequences listed, over 40% are singletons. Looked up from germline, CDR1 is SGHTA and CDR2 is FQGTGA. The CDR3 length is 14 residues. Deletions cut 5 bases from V and 3 bases from J, with 14 bases between. This clonotype is termed medium-sized. The sample taken for sequencing was esophageal tumor tissue. The receptor comes from a male donor with esophageal squamous cell carcinoma. The V call is TRBV7-3, the J call TRBJ2-7; tentative D call: TRBD2 (5 bases). The CDR3 loop reads CASSPAAGHYEQYF. The CDR3 DNA reads as TGTGCCAGCAGCCCCGCCGCGGGTCACTACGAGCAGTACTTC.